The text below deals with one T cell receptor (beta chain). Its antigen is unidentified. TCRdb called the reads again in MiXCR, with one record for every CDR3 protein. The data contain roughly 800,000 distinct CDR3 sequences, approximately 32% of them singletons. These data originate in a study of T cell repertoires in cytomegalovirus infection. About the study: HLA-B-restricted CMV epitopes that are well studied, plus recently identified HLA-C-restricted ones, were used by the study. Indications came from public TCR beta signatures; they pointed to CMV infection and to a matching HLA type. Study-level findings and limits: Predominance within the ex vivo response was attributable to HLA-C-restricted CMV-specific TCR beta clonotypes.

Per the germline V gene, CDR1 is ENHRY and CDR2 is SYGVKD. The CDR3 contains 15 residues. J was trimmed by 3 bases and V by 8 bases; bases with no gene match: 10. Sequencing used cultured CD8+ T cells from PBMCs, obtained from culture after CMV antigen stimulation. The chain is built from TRBV10-3 and TRBJ1-5; 7 bases match TRBD1. The TCR sequence derives from a human donor in good health (CMV status not recorded). Some clones in this sample may be carry-over from other donors' samples. The CDR3 DNA reads TGTGCCATCCCTGACAGGGAAGGGACCAATCAGCCCCAGCATTTT. Encoded protein: CAIPDREGTNQPQHF.